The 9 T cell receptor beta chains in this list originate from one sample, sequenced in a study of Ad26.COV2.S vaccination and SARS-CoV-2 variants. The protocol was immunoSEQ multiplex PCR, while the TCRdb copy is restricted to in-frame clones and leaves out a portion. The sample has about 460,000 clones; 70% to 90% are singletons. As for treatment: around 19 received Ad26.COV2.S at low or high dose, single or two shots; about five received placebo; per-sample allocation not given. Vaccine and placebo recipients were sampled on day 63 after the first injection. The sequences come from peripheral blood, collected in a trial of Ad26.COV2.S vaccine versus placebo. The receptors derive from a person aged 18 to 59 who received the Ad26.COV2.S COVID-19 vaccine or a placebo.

The CDR3 DNA is TGCAGCGTTGGGAAGCGGGCAAACACCGGGGAGCTGTTTTTT. Its translation is CSVGKRANTGELFF. This rearrangement joins TRBV29-1 to TRBJ2-2, with D possibly TRBD2 on 6 matching bases. Germline V gives CDR1 SQVTM, CDR2 ANQGSEA. The CDR3 has 14 amino acids. Trimming took 4 bases from V and 2 from J, leaving 11 bases between them.

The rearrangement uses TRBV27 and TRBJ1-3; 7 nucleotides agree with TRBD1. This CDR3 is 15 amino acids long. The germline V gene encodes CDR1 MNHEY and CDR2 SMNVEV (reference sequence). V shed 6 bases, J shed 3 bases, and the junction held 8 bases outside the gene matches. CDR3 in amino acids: CASSPQQGIGNTIYF. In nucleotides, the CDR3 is TGTGCCAGCAGCCCCCAACAGGGGATTGGAAACACCATATATTTT.

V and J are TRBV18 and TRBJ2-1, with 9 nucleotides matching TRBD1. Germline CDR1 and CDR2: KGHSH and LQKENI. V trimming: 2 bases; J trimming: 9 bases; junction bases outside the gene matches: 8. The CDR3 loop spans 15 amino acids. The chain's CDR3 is CASSPVGTGLSEQFF. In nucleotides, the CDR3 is TGTGCCAGCTCACCAGTCGGGACAGGGTTAAGTGAGCAGTTCTTC.

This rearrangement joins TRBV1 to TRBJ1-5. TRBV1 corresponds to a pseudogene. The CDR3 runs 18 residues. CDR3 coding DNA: TGCACCAGCAGCCAAGTATTAGCGGGGGGCGAGAGCAATCAGCCCCAGCATTTT. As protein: CTSSQVLAGGESNQPQHF.

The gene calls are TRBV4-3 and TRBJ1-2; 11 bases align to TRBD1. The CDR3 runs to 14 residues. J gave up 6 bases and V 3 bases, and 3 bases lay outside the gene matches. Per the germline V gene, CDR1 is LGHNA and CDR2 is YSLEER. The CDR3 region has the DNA TGCGCCAGCAGCCAGGGGACAGGGGGGAATGGCTACACCTTC. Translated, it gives CASSQGTGGNGYTF.

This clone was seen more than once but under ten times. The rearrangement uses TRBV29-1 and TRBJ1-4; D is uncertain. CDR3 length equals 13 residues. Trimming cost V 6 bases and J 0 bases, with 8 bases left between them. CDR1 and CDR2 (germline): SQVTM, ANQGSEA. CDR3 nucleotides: TGCAGCGTACCGGGTCCAACTAATGAAAAACTGTTTTTT. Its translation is CSVPGPTNEKLFF.

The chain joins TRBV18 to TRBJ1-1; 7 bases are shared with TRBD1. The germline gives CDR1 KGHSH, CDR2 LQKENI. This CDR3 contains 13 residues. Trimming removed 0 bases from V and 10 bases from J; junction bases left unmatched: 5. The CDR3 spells CASSPPDRLVAFF. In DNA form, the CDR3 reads TGTGCCAGCTCACCACCGGACAGGCTCGTAGCTTTCTTT.

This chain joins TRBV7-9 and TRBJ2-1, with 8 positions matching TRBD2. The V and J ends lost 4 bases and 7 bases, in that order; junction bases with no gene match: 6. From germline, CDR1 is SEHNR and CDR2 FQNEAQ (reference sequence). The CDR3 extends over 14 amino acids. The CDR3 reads CASSWERERNEQFF. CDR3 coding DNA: TGTGCCAGCAGCTGGGAGCGGGAGAGGAATGAGCAGTTCTTC.

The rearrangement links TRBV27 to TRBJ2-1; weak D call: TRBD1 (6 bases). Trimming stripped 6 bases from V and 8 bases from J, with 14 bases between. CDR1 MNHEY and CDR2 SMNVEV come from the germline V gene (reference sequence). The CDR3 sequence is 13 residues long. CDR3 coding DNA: TGTGCCAGCAGCCTCAGGGGCCGACATGAGCAGTTCTTC. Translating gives CASSLRGRHEQFF.